This paragraph covers one T cell receptor beta chain sequence. Its antigen is not known. The sample comes from a study of T cell repertoires in cytomegalovirus infection. On the study more broadly: Peptides in the study included HLA-C-restricted and HLA-B-restricted CMV epitopes. Study-level points and caveats: Dominating the ex vivo response were HLA-C-restricted CMV-specific TCR beta clonotypes.

MiXCR, applied by TCRdb to the reads, yields one record per CDR3 protein. The data contain approximately 770,000 distinct CDR3 sequences, 25% to 30% of them seen just once; the ten biggest clones take up less than 15%. V dropped 2 bases and J dropped 3 bases, with 13 bases sitting between them. Germline CDR1 and CDR2: SGHVS and FNYEAQ. The CDR3 spans 15 residues. V and J are TRBV7-6 and TRBJ1-1; perhaps TRBD1 as D (6 bases). Sequences were derived from cultured CD8+ T cells from PBMCs, sampled from culture after CMV antigen stimulation. This TCR derives from a human donor in good health (CMV status not recorded). Some clones in this sample may be carry-over from other donors' samples. The DNA for the CDR3 is TGTGCCAGCAGCTTAAGTCGGGGGGCGGACACTGAAGCTTTCTTT. This codes for CASSLSRGADTEAFF.